Below are 4 T cell receptor beta chains sequenced from a single sample in a study of blood T cell repertoires in COVID-19. Sequencing was performed with immunoSEQ multiplex PCR; in TCRdb, only in-frame clones are kept and a portion is missing. Among about 280,000 clones listed, around 90% were seen once. The material sequenced was peripheral blood. The receptors were sampled from a man aged 18 to 29 with active or convalescent COVID-19.

This rearrangement joins TRBV14 to TRBJ1-1; D gene ambiguous. The CDR3 contains 18 residues. Germline V gene lookup returns CDR1 SGHDN and CDR2 FVKESK. V gave up 0 bases and J gave up 0 bases, with 17 bases separating them. CDR3 loop: CASSQDPNTFGVNTEAFF. The DNA for the CDR3 is TGTGCCAGCAGCCAAGATCCTAATACCTTCGGGGTGAACACTGAAGCTTTCTTT.

This chain connects TRBV5-4 to TRBJ1-1; 7 bases map to TRBD1. The CDR3 totals 15 residues. Germline CDR1 SGHNT, CDR2 YYREEE (reference sequence). After removal of 0 bases from V and 5 bases from J, the junction contained 7 bases not matched to a gene. The CDR3 reads CASSLDRGSGTEAFF. DNA for the CDR3: TGTGCCAGCAGCTTGGACAGGGGTTCGGGAACTGAAGCTTTCTTT.

V usage is TRBV2 and J usage is TRBJ2-5; D is unclear. CDR1 and CDR2 from the germline V gene are SNHLY and FYNNEI. This CDR3 is 14 amino acids long. Trimming took 2 bases from V and 0 from J, leaving 7 bases between them. The CDR3 DNA reads as TGTGCCAGCAGTGAATTGGCGGACCAAGAGACCCAGTACTTC. Its translation is CASSELADQETQYF.

This chain joins TRBV5-1 and TRBJ1-4; D might be TRBD1 (5 bases). CDR1 is SGHRS and CDR2 is YFSETQ in the germline V gene. The CDR3 loop spans 16 amino acids. Trimming took 2 bases from V and 0 from J, leaving 11 bases between them. Here the CDR3 reads CASSLRGSATNEKLFF. CDR3 DNA: TGCGCCAGCAGCTTAAGGGGCTCAGCAACTAATGAAAAACTGTTTTTT.